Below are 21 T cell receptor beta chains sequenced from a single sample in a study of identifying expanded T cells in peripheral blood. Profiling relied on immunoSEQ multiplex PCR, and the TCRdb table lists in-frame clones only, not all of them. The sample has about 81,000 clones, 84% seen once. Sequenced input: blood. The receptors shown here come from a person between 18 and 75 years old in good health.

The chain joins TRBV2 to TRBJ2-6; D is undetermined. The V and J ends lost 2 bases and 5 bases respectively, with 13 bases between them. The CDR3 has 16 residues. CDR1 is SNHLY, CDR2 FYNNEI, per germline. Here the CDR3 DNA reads TGTGCCAGCAGTGAATTAGAGGACGTCCGGGCCAACGTCCTGACTTTC. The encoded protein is CASSELEDVRANVLTF.

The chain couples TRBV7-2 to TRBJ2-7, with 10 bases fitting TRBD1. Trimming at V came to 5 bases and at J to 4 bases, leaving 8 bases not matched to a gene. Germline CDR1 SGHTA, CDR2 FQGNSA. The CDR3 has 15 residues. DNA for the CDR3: TGTGCCAGCAGCCTAGGGACAGGGGAAGCGTACGAGCAGTACTTC. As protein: CASSLGTGEAYEQYF.

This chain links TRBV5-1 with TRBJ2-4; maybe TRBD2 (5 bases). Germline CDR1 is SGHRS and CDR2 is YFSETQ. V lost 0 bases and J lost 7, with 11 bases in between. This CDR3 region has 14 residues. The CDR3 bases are TGCGCCAGCAGCTTGGACGTGGGAGTTAACATTCAGTACTTC. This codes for CASSLDVGVNIQYF. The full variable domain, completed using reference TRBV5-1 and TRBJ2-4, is KAGVTQTPRYLIKTRGQQVTLSCSPISGHRSVSWYQQTPGQGLQFLFEYFSETQRNKGNFPGRFSGRQFSNSRSEMNVSTLELGDSALYLCASSLDVGVNIQYFGAGTRLSVL.

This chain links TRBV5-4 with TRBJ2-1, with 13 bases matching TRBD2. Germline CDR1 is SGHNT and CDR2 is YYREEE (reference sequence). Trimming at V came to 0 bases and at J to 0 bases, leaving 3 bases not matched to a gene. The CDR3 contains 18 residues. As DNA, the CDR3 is TGTGCCAGCAGCTTGGGGGGACTAGCGGGATTCTCCTACAATGAGCAGTTCTTC. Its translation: CASSLGGLAGFSYNEQFF.

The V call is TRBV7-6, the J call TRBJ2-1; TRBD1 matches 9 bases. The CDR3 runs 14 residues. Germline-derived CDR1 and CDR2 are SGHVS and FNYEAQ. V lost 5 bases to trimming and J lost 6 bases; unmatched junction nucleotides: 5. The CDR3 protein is CASSPQGQGNEQFF. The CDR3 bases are TGTGCCAGCAGCCCCCAGGGACAGGGCAATGAGCAGTTCTTC.

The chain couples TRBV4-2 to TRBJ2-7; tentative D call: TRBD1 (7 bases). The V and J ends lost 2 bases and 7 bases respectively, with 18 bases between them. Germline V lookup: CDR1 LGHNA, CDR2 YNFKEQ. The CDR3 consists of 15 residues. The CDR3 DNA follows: TGTGCCAGCAGCCAACCCGACAGGGAGGAAGGGGAGCAGTACTTC. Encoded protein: CASSQPDREEGEQYF.

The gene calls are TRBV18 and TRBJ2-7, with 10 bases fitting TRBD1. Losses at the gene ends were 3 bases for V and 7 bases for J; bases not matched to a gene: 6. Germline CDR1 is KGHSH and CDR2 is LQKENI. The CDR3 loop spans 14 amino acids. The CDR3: CASSPEGQGNEQYF. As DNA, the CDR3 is TGTGCCAGCTCACCTGAGGGACAGGGGAATGAGCAGTACTTC.

The CDR3 sequence: CASSLNLVLTDTQYF. The DNA for the CDR3 is TGTGCCAGCAGCTTAAATCTAGTCCTCACAGATACGCAGTATTTT. The genes are TRBV7-2 and TRBJ2-3; D is uncertain. Trimming removed 2 bases from V and 2 bases from J, with 11 bases in between. Germline CDR1 SGHTA, CDR2 FQGNSA. CDR3 length equals 15 residues.

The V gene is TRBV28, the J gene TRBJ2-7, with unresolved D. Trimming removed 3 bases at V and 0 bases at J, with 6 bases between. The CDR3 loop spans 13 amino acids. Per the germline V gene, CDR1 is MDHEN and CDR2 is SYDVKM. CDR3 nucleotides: TGTGCCAGCAGTTTTGTAAGCTCCTACGAGCAGTACTTC. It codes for CASSFVSSYEQYF.

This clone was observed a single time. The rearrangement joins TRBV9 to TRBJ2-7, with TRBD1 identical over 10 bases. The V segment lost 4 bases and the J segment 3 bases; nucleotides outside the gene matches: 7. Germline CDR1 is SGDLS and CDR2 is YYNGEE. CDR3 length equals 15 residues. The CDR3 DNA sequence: TGTGCCAGCAGCCCACGGGACAGGGGACACTACGAGCAGTACTTC. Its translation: CASSPRDRGHYEQYF.

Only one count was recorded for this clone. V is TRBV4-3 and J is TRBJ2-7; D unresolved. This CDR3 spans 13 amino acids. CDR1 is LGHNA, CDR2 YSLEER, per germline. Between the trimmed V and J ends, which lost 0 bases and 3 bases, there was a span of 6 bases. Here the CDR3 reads CASSQDGGYEQYF. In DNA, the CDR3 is TGCGCCAGCAGCCAAGACGGTGGCTACGAGCAGTACTTC.

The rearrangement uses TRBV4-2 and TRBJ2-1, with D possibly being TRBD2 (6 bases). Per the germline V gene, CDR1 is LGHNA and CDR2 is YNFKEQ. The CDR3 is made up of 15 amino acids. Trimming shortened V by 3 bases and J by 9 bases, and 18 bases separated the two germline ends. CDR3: CASSHKWAGLVEQFF. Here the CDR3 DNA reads TGTGCCAGCAGCCATAAGTGGGCGGGGCTAGTTGAGCAGTTCTTC.

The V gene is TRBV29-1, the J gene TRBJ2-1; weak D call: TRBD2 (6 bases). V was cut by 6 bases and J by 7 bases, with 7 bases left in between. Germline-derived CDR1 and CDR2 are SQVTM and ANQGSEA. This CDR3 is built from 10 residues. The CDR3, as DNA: TGCAGCGTGGGGGGTAATGAGCAGTTCTTC. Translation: CSVGGNEQFF.

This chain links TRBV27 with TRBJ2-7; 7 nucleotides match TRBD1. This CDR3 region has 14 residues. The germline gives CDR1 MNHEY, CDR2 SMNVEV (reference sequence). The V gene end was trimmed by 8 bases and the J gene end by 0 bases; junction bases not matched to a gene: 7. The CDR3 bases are TGTGCCAGCCCTTGGGACAGAATCTCCTACGAGCAGTACTTC. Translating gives CASPWDRISYEQYF.

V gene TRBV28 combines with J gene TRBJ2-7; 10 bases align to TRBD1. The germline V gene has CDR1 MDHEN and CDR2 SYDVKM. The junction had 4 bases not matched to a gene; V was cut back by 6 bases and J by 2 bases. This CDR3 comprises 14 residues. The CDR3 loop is CASSRDRGPYEQYF. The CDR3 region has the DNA TGTGCCAGCAGCCGGGACAGGGGACCCTACGAGCAGTACTTC.

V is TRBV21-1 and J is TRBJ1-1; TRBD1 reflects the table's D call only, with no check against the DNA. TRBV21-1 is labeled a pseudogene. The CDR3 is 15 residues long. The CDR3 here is CASSTGQGNGTEAFF. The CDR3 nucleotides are TGTGCCAGCAGCACAGGACAGGGCAACGGAACTGAAGCTTTCTTT.

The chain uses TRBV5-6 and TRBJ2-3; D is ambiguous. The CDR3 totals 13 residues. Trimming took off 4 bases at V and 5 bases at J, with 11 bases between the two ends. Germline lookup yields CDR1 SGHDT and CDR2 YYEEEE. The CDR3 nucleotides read TGTGCCAGCAGCCGCGGCAGCCAAGATACGCAGTATTTT. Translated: CASSRGSQDTQYF.

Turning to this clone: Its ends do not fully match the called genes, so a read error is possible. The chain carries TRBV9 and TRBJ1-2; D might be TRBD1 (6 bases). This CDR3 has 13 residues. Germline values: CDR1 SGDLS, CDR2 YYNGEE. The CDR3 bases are TGTGCCAGCAGCGTAGAGGGGGGCTTGAGCTACGCCTTC. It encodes CASSVEGGLSYAF.

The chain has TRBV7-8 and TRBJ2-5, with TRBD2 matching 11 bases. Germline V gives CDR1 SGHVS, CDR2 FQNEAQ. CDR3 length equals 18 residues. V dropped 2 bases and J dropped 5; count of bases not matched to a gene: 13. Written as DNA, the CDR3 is TGTGCCAGCAGCTTAAATAGCGGGAGGGTCGTGAGGGTGGAGACCCAGTACTTC. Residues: CASSLNSGRVVRVETQYF.

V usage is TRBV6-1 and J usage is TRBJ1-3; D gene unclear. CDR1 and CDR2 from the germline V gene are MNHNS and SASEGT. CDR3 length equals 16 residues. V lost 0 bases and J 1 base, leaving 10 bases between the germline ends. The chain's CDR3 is CASSEAADPSGNTIYF. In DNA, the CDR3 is TGTGCCAGCAGTGAAGCGGCGGACCCGTCTGGAAACACCATATATTTT.

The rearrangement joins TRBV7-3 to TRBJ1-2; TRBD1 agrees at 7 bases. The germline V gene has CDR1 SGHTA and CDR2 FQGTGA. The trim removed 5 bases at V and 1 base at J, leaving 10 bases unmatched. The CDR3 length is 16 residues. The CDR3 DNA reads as TGTGCCAGCAGCCCGACCCGACAGGGCTTTAACTATGGCTACACCTTC. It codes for CASSPTRQGFNYGYTF.